The 2 T cell receptor beta chains in this list originate from one sample, sequenced in a study of cytomegalovirus exposure and HLA in healthy donors. Assay used: immunoSEQ multiplex PCR; TCRdb lists only in-frame clones, some missing. The sample contains 100,000 or so clones, more than 75% of which appear only once. Sequencing used PBMCs. These receptors all come from a man between 18 and 35 years old in good health and CMV-seropositive.

This clone was seen just once. The chain links TRBV5-4 to TRBJ2-7; D is ambiguous. With 0 bases removed from V and 4 bases from J, the gap between germline ends came to 5 bases. Germline CDR1 SGHNT, CDR2 YYREEE (reference sequence). This CDR3 has 12 amino acids. CDR3 in DNA: TGTGCCAGCAGCTTGGACAGATACGAGCAGTACTTC. Translated: CASSLDRYEQYF.

The chain uses TRBV5-1 and TRBJ1-1; weak D call: TRBD1 (5 bases). Trimming left V 3 bases short and J 6 bases short, with 21 bases between. Per the germline V gene, CDR1 is SGHRS and CDR2 is YFSETQ. There are 16 residues in the CDR3. The CDR3 DNA follows: TGCGCCAGCAGCTCGAGGGTGGGGGGTCATAGAGCTGAAGCTTTCTTT. It encodes CASSSRVGGHRAEAFF.